The rows below give T cell receptor beta chains drawn from one sample of a study of CD8+ T cells in alopecia areata. Libraries were prepared by immunoSEQ multiplex PCR; TCRdb keeps only in-frame clonotypes and omits some of them. This sample has more than 95,000 clones, with approximately 60% found just once. The sample consisted of CD4+ T cells sorted from blood. These receptors were taken from a human donor in good health. CDR3s include the opening cysteine and the closing phenylalanine or tryptophan. Fields, in order: V gene, clone size, D gene, J gene, CDR3 DNA, CDR3 protein. The D gene is left open where the match is weak. The size field is filled for only some rows; it gives once, few, many or a size class.

>TRBV25-1|NA|NA|TRBJ2-7
TGTGCCAGCAGTGAATCCGAGAGAGACTCCTACGAGCAGTACTTC
CASSESERDSYEQYF
>TRBV4-2|NA|NA|TRBJ2-4
TGTGCCAGCAGCCAAGATCAGGGTGGCATTCAGTACTTC
CASSQDQGGIQYF
>TRBV4-3|NA|NA|TRBJ2-5
TGCGCCAGCAGCCAAGATGGGCAGGGGACCCAGTACTTC
CASSQDGQGTQYF
>TRBV7-6|few|TRBD1|TRBJ1-2
TGTGCCAGCAGCCTCAGACAGGGCTCAGGCTATGGCTACACCTTC
CASSLRQGSGYGYTF
>TRBV18|NA|NA|TRBJ2-7
TGTGCCAGCTCACCGCCTGGACAGACCTACGAGCAGTACTTC
CASSPPGQTYEQYF
>TRBV7-8|few|NA|TRBJ1-5
TGTGCCAGCAGCTTAGTAAATCAGCCCCAGCATTTT
CASSLVNQPQHF
>TRBV18|NA|NA|TRBJ2-7
TGTGCCAGCTCAACGCAATACGAGCAGTACTTC
CASSTQYEQYF
>TRBV4-2|NA|NA|TRBJ2-1
TGTGCCAGCAGCCCCTCCATGACCAGCGGCCTTAGGGACAATGAGCAGTTCTTC
CASSPSMTSGLRDNEQFF
>TRBV4-2|NA|NA|TRBJ1-2
TGTGCCAGCAGCCAACAAGACAGTAGCGGCTACACCTTC
CASSQQDSSGYTF
>TRBV7-3|NA|TRBD2|TRBJ2-1
TGTGCCAGCAGCTTGATTAGCGGGGGGGCCGAGTTCTTC
CASSLISGGAEFF
>TRBV30|NA|TRBD2|TRBJ2-3
TGTGCCTGGAGTCTAGCGGGGACTAGCACAGATACGCAGTATTTT
CAWSLAGTSTDTQYF
>TRBV2|NA|NA|TRBJ1-6
TGTGCCAGCAGTGATCCCCTCCACTTT
CASSDPLHF
>TRBV6-6|NA|NA|TRBJ2-7
TGTGCCAGCAGTAACCCCCCAGGCTACGAGCAGTACTTC
CASSNPPGYEQYF
>TRBV29-1|NA|NA|TRBJ2-1
TGCAGCGTTGAGGGTGGATACAATGAGCAGTTCTTC
CSVEGGYNEQFF
>TRBV30|NA|NA|TRBJ2-3
TGTGCCTGGAAATCTAGGGGCGGCACAGATACGCAGTATTTT
CAWKSRGGTDTQYF
>TRBV29-1|NA|NA|TRBJ2-5
TGCAGCGTTGACCGCCTTGGGGAGACCCAGTACTTC
CSVDRLGETQYF
>TRBV9|NA|TRBD1|TRBJ1-6
TGTGCCAGCAGCGGACAGGGGGCCCTTACACCCCTCCACTTT
CASSGQGALTPLHF
>TRBV7-2|few|NA|TRBJ2-5
TGTGCCAGCAGCCCAAAGGTAGCACTACCAGGGACCCAAGAGACCCAGTACTTC
CASSPKVALPGTQETQYF
>TRBV7-9|NA|TRBD1|TRBJ1-2
TGTGCCAGCAGCTTACCACACACAGGGGGCGAGGGCTACACCTTC
CASSLPHTGGEGYTF
>TRBV29-1|NA|NA|TRBJ1-2
TGCAGCGGGTCCGGACCTAGTGGCTACACCTTC
CSGSGPSGYTF
>TRBV29-1|NA|TRBD2|TRBJ2-3
TGCAGCGTTGATCCCACCCAAGGACTAGCGGGCGCGGGGACGCAGTATTTT
CSVDPTQGLAGAGTQYF
>TRBV15|NA|NA|TRBJ1-2
TGTGCCATCGGTACATACAGGGAAGGCTACACCTTC
CAIGTYREGYTF
>TRBV7-2|NA|NA|TRBJ2-5
TGTGCCAGCACGCGCACCGGGACCGCAATTCAAGAGACCCAGTACTTC
CASTRTGTAIQETQYF
>TRBV4-1|NA|TRBD1|TRBJ1-1
TGCGCCAGCAGCCAAGTAGACAGGGGCACTGAAGCTTTCTTT
CASSQVDRGTEAFF
>TRBV5-1|few|TRBD1|TRBJ2-5
TGCGCCAGCAGGGTCCCGGGACAGGGGGCGAGGGAGCAGTACTTC
CASRVPGQGAREQYF
>TRBV29-1|NA|TRBD1|TRBJ1-5
TGCAGCGCCAGACAGGGGAGCAATCAGCCCCAGCATTTT
CSARQGSNQPQHF
>TRBV29-1|NA|NA|TRBJ2-2
TGCAGCGACGGGACGTCCGCGAACACCGGGGAGCTGTTTTTT
CSDGTSANTGELFF
>TRBV6-5|NA|NA|TRBJ1-2
TGTGCCAGCAGAGGTCAGGGGCGCGGGAACTATGGCTACACCTTC
CASRGQGRGNYGYTF
>TRBV7-8|NA|NA|TRBJ1-4
TGTGCCAGTACATTGTCCCGGCTCCTCGGCACGGGTGAAAAACTGTTTTTT
CASTLSRLLGTGEKLFF
>TRBV11-2|few|TRBD2|TRBJ2-3
TGTGCCAGCAGCTTAGCGGGACTAGCGGGGTGGAGTGATACGCAGTATTTT
CASSLAGLAGWSDTQYF
>TRBV29-1|NA|NA|TRBJ2-3
TGCAGCGTTGAACTAGCAGCAGATACGCAGTATTTT
CSVELAADTQYF
>TRBV30|NA|NA|TRBJ1-6
TGTGCCTGGAGTGTGGGAGGGGATTCACCCCTCCACTTT
CAWSVGGDSPLHF
>TRBV30|NA|TRBD1|TRBJ2-1
TGTGCCTGGGACAGGGCCAACATGTACAATGAGCAGTTCTTC
CAWDRANMYNEQFF
>TRBV5-4|NA|NA|TRBJ2-1
TGTGCCAGCAGCACCCCGACAGGTGGAGGTCACAATGAGCAGTTCTTC
CASSTPTGGGHNEQFF
>TRBV4-3|few|NA|TRBJ2-1
TGCGCCAGCAGCCCTCAACAAACGAGTGAGCAGTTCTTC
CASSPQQTSEQFF
>TRBV28|NA|TRBD2|TRBJ2-3
TGTGCCAGCAAGCCCCTAGCGGGGAAGTATACAGATACGCAGTATTTT
CASKPLAGKYTDTQYF
>TRBV28|few|TRBD2|TRBJ2-4
TGTGCCAGCAGTGGGGGGGGACCTACAGGCAACATTCAGTACTTC
CASSGGGPTGNIQYF
>TRBV21-1|NA|NA|TRBJ2-5
TGTGCCGGCCCCAGGGACAACGGATCGCGGGAGACCCAGTACTTC
CAGPRDNGSRETQYF
>TRBV7-2|NA|NA|TRBJ2-3
TGTGCCAGCAGCTTACGCCTAGGCACGGATACGCAGTATTTT
CASSLRLGTDTQYF
>TRBV6-6|NA|TRBD1|TRBJ2-7
TGTGCCAGCAGCGAACCGGGACAGGGGTTCTACGAGCAGTACTTC
CASSEPGQGFYEQYF
>TRBV5-1|NA|TRBD1|TRBJ2-5
TGCGCCAGCAGCTTGAGGACAGGGGACGTTGGGACCCAGTACTTC
CASSLRTGDVGTQYF